The 12 T cell receptor beta chains below come from one sample, sequenced in a study of blood T cell repertoires in COVID-19. Sequenced by immunoSEQ multiplex PCR; TCRdb stores in-frame clones only, minus some. Of 130,000 to 150,000 clones detected, about four fifths appear once; the ten largest clones hold roughly 5.5%. Input material: PBMCs or T cells enriched from blood (not recorded which). These receptors originate from a woman aged 45-60 years who had been exposed to COVID-19.

Only one count was recorded for this clone. This sequence joins TRBV2 and TRBJ1-4; 7 bases match TRBD1. V shed 5 bases and J 8 bases; nucleotides not matched to a gene: 8. Looked up from germline, CDR1 is SNHLY and CDR2 is FYNNEI. The length of the CDR3 is 14 residues. The CDR3 nucleotides read TGTGCCAGCAGTCCTAGGGGGCGAGGGGAAAAACTGTTTTTT. This gives the protein CASSPRGRGEKLFF.

This chain joins TRBV18 and TRBJ1-1, with TRBD1 identical over 8 bases. The V segment lost 3 bases and the J segment 0 bases; nucleotides outside the gene matches: 3. CDR1 is KGHSH, CDR2 LQKENI, per germline. CDR3 size: 15 residues. The CDR3 sequence is CASSPRQGMNTEAFF. The DNA of the CDR3 is TGTGCCAGCTCACCCCGACAGGGGATGAACACTGAAGCTTTCTTT.

The gene calls are TRBV27 and TRBJ2-7, with D unresolved. This CDR3 spans 15 amino acids. Per germline, CDR1 MNHEY and CDR2 SMNVEV (reference sequence). Trimming removed 3 bases at V and 3 bases at J, with 15 bases between. As DNA, the CDR3 is TGTGCCAGCAGTTTGGCAGGCCCGACGGTCTACGAGCAGTACTTC. Encoded protein: CASSLAGPTVYEQYF.

V is TRBV3-1 (or the pseudogene TRBV3-2) and J is TRBJ1-6, with D perhaps matching TRBD1 (6 bases). The CDR3 is 14 amino acids. V was clipped by 6 bases and J by 5 bases, with 11 bases between them. The germline V gene encodes CDR1 LGHDT and CDR2 YNNKEL (reference sequence). The CDR3 sequence is CASRQGGDNSPLHF. In DNA, the CDR3 is TGTGCCAGCAGACAGGGCGGCGATAATTCACCCCTCCACTTT.

This clone was counted a single time. The DNA for the CDR3 is TGTGCCAGTAGTATACGGGGTGTCGGTCAGCCCCAGCATTTT. Amino acid sequence: CASSIRGVGQPQHF. This sequence joins TRBV19 and TRBJ1-5; D gene uncertain. Trimming took off 2 bases at V and 6 bases at J, with 11 bases between the two ends. Germline-derived CDR1 and CDR2 are LNHDA and SQIVND (reference sequence). This CDR3 spans 14 amino acids.

The rearrangement uses TRBV5-4 and TRBJ1-4; D call uncertain. The length of the CDR3 is 14 residues. In germline, CDR1 is SGHNT, CDR2 YYREEE (reference sequence). Trimming took 0 bases from V and 8 from J, leaving 11 bases between them. CDR3 sequence: CASSLEREEEKLFF. Written as DNA, the CDR3 is TGTGCCAGCAGCTTGGAAAGGGAGGAAGAAAAACTGTTTTTT.

The rearrangement links TRBV7-2 to TRBJ2-7, with 9 bases identical to TRBD2. The CDR3 totals 16 residues. With V trimmed by 5 bases and J by 2 bases, 10 bases remained unmatched. Germline loops: CDR1 SGHTA, CDR2 FQGNSA. CDR3 loop: CASSPRGAGGTYEQYF. CDR3 nucleotide sequence: TGTGCCAGCAGCCCTCGAGGTGCGGGAGGGACCTACGAGCAGTACTTC.

This clone has just one count. This chain uses TRBV6-6 with TRBJ2-7, with 7 nucleotides matching TRBD2. This CDR3 region has 14 residues. Per germline, CDR1 MNHNY and CDR2 SVGAGI (reference sequence). Trimming cost V 7 bases and J 6 bases; bases outside gene matches: 12. The CDR3 DNA reads TGTGCCAGCACCCTGGGCGGGGGAGCTCGCGAGCAGTACTTC. Its protein is CASTLGGGAREQYF.

J is TRBJ2-5 and V is TRBV10-3; D is unresolved. This CDR3 is built from 13 residues. V shed 3 bases and J shed 0 bases, with 5 bases lying between them. Germline loops: CDR1 ENHRY, CDR2 SYGVKD. The CDR3 region is CAISDLDQETQYF. CDR3 coding DNA: TGTGCCATCAGTGATTTAGACCAAGAGACCCAGTACTTC.

Regarding this clone: This specimen includes other DNA sequences encoding the same CDR3. The chain is built from TRBV19 and TRBJ2-7; the D is unclear. V dropped 1 base and J dropped 0 bases, with 7 bases sitting between them. CDR1 is LNHDA, CDR2 SQIVND, per germline (reference sequence). This CDR3 spans 14 amino acids. CDR3 region: CASSIGGSSYEQYF. The CDR3 nucleotides are TGTGCCAGTAGTATAGGTGGCAGCTCCTACGAGCAGTACTTC.

The chain recombines TRBV27 with TRBJ2-3, with 7 bases identical to TRBD2. In germline, CDR1 is MNHEY, CDR2 SMNVEV (reference sequence). Losses at the gene ends were 11 bases for V and 2 bases for J; bases not matched to a gene: 10. The CDR3 is 14 residues long. The CDR3 sequence: CAARSSGYTDTQYF. For the CDR3, the DNA is TGTGCCGCAAGATCTAGCGGTTACACAGATACGCAGTATTTT.

The CDR3 sequence is CASSYSRGNTEAFF. In nucleotides, the CDR3 is TGTGCCAGCAGTTACTCAAGGGGGAACACTGAAGCTTTCTTT. The chain links TRBV6-5 to TRBJ1-1; maybe TRBD1 (5 bases). Germline V gene sequence: CDR1 MNHEY, CDR2 SVGAGI. The CDR3 is 14 amino acids. Deletions cut 0 bases from V and 1 base from J, with 6 bases between.